Listed below are T cell receptor beta chains from one sample, sequenced in a study of cytomegalovirus exposure and HLA in healthy donors. TCRdb's table, derived via immunoSEQ multiplex PCR, lists solely in-frame clones and lacks some. Of 100,000 to 150,000 clones detected, roughly 89% appear once; the ten largest clones hold around 1.1%. The specimen was PBMCs. The receptors stem from a woman between 18 and 29 years old in good health and CMV-seronegative. Each CDR3 is given with its conserved first and last residue. D genes are given only for firm matches. Some rows mark clone size as missing; the rest say once, few, many or name a class of expanded clone.

j_gene	d_gene	abundance	v_gene	CDR3nt	CDR3aa
TRBJ2-2	TRBD1	-	TRBV6-5	TGTGCCAGCGGATGGGCAGGGGGTCGGGAGCTGTTTTTT	CASGWAGGRELFF
TRBJ2-7	-	-	TRBV29-1	TGCAGCGTGGGGGCCGGACAGCCCTACGAGCAGTACTTC	CSVGAGQPYEQYF
TRBJ1-2	-	once	TRBV18	TGTGCCAGCTCACCTCCGGGGTGGATCTATGGCTACACCTTC	CASSPPGWIYGYTF
TRBJ2-1	TRBD1	-	TRBV5-1	TGCGCCAGCAGCTCATCACCGGGACAGGGTAACAATGAGCAGTTCTTC	CASSSSPGQGNNEQFF
TRBJ1-1	-	-	TRBV19	TGTGCCAGTAGTGTACAGGGACGATGGACTGAAGCTTTCTTT	CASSVQGRWTEAFF
TRBJ2-3	-	-	TRBV25-1	TGTGCCAGCACCATGAATATCGGGGGTTACACAGATACGCAGTATTTT	CASTMNIGGYTDTQYF
TRBJ1-2	TRBD1	-	TRBV7-6	TGTGCCAGCAGCCCGACCCAGGGGGCGTCTGACTATGGCTACACCTTC	CASSPTQGASDYGYTF
TRBJ1-5	TRBD1	-	TRBV19	TGTGCCAGTAGTATGGGACAGGTAAATCAGCCCCAGCATTTT	CASSMGQVNQPQHF
TRBJ1-5	-	-	TRBV2	TGTGCCAGCGCTAAGGAGTCCGGGGACAATCAGCCCCAGCATTTT	CASAKESGDNQPQHF
TRBJ1-2	-	-	TRBV7-9	TGTGCCAGCAGCTTAAGCGGCTATGGCTACACCTTC	CASSLSGYGYTF
TRBJ2-1	TRBD2	-	TRBV6-5	TGTGCCAGCAGCCGATCGGCGGGAGCCTCCAATGAGCAGTTCTTC	CASSRSAGASNEQFF
TRBJ2-2	-	-	TRBV6-1	TGTGCCAGCAGTGACAACGGAGCGGGCACCGGGGAGCTGTTTTTT	CASSDNGAGTGELFF
TRBJ2-3	-	-	TRBV19	TGTGCCAGTACCCTAATGAGTTTGGAGATTGGGACAGATACGCAGTATTTT	CASTLMSLEIGTDTQYF
TRBJ2-1	TRBD2	-	TRBV27	TGTGCCAGCAGTGGTAGCGGGGGAAATAAGGGGATCAATGAGCAGTTCTTC	CASSGSGGNKGINEQFF
TRBJ1-3	TRBD1	once	TRBV6-1	TGTGCCAGCAGTGGAAGGGACAGGGGAACCTCTGGAAACACCATATATTTT	CASSGRDRGTSGNTIYF